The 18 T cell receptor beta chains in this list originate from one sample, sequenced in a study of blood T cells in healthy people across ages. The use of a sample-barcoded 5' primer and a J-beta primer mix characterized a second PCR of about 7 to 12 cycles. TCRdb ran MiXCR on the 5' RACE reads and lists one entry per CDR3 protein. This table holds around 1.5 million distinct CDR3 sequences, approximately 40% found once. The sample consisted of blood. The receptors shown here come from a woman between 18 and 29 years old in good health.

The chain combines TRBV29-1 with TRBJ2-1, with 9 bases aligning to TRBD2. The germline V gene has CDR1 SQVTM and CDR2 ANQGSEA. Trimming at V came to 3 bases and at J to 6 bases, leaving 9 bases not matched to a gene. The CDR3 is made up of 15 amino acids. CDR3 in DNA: TGCAGCGTTGAGGGGTTTAGCGGGAGTAGCAATGAGCAGTTCTTC. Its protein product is CSVEGFSGSSNEQFF.

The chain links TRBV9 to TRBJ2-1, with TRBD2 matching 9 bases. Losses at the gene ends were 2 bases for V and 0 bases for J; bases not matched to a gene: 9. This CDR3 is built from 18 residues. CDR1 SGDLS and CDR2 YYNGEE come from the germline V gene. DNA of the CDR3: TGTGCCAGCAGCGTGGGCAGCGGGGGGCCAAGCTCCTACAATGAGCAGTTCTTC. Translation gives CASSVGSGGPSSYNEQFF.

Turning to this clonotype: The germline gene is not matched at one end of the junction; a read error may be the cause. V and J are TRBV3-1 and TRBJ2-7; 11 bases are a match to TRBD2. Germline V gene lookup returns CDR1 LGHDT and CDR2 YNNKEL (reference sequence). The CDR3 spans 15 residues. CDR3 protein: CAGSQGLAETYEQYF. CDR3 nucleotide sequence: TGTGCCGGCAGCCAGGGACTAGCGGAAACCTACGAGCAGTACTTC.

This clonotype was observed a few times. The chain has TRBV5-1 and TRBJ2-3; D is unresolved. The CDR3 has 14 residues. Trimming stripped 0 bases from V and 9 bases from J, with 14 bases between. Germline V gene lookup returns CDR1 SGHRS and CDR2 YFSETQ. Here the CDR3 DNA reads TGCGCCAGCAGCTTGGAAAGTCAGTCGAACACGCAGTATTTT. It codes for CASSLESQSNTQYF.

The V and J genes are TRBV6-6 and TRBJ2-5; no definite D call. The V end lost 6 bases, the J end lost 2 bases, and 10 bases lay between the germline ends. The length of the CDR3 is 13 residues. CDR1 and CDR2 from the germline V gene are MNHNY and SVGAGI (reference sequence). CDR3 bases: TGTGCCAGCAGAAGTCAGCCTCAAGAGACCCAGTACTTC. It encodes CASRSQPQETQYF.

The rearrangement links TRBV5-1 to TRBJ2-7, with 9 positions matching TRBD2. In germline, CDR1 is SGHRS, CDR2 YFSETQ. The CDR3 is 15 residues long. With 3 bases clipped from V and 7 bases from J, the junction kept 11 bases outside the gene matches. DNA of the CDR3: TGCGCCAGCAGCTCTGGACTAGCGTTATACAATGAGCAGTACTTC. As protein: CASSSGLALYNEQYF.

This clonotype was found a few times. In nucleotides, the CDR3 is TGTGCCAGCAGCCCCCGGGCCCAGGGGGCTGAAGCTTTCTTT. This gives the protein CASSPRAQGAEAFF. This chain links TRBV25-1 with TRBJ1-1, with 7 positions matching TRBD1. Germline CDR1 MGHDK, CDR2 SYGVNS. The V gene end was trimmed by 6 bases and the J gene end by 6 bases; junction bases not matched to a gene: 10. The CDR3 loop spans 14 amino acids. The full variable domain, with the rest looked up from reference TRBV25-1 and TRBJ1-1, is EADIYQTPRYLVIGTGKKITLECSQTMGHDKMYWYQQDPGMELHLIHYSYGVNSTEKGDLSSESTVSRIRTEHFPLTLESARPSHTSQYLCASSPRAQGAEAFFGQGTRLTVV.

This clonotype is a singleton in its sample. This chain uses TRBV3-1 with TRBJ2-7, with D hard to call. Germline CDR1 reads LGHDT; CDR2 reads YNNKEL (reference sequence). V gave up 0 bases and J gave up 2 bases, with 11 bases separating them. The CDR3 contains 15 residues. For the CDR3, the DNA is TGTGCCAGCAGCCAAGATACGGCTATCACCTACGAGCAGTACTTC. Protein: CASSQDTAITYEQYF.

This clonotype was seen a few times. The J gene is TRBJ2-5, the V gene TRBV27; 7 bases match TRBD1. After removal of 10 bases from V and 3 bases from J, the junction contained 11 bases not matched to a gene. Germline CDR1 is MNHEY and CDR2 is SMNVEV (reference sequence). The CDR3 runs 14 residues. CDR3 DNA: TGTGCCACTCGACAGGGTCAAGTAGAAGAGACCCAGTACTTC. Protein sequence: CATRQGQVEETQYF.

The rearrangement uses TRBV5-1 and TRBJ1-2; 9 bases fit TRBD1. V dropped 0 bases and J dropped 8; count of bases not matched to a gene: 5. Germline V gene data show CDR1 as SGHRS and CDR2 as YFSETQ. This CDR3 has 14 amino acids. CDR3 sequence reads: CASSLGQGEGGYTF. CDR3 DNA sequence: TGCGCCAGCAGCTTGGGACAGGGGGAAGGAGGCTACACCTTC.

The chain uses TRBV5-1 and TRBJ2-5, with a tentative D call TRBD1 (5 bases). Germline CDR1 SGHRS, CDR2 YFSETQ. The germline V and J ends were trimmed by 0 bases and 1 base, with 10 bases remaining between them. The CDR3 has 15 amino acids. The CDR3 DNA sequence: TGCGCCAGCAGCTTGGACAGGTCATTCCAAGAGACCCAGTACTTC. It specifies CASSLDRSFQETQYF.

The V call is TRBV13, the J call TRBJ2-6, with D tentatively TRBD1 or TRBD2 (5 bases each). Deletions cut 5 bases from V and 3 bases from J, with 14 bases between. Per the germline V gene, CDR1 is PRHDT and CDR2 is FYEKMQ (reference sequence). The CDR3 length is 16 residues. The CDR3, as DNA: TGTGCCAGCAGCCCCTTGAGGGGCGATGGGGCCAACGTCCTGACTTTC. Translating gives CASSPLRGDGANVLTF.

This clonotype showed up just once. The DNA of the CDR3 is TGTGCCAGCAGTGAAGCGGATTCTGCCGCTTTCTTT. The encoded protein is CASSEADSAAFF. V is TRBV6-1 and J is TRBJ1-1; the D is unclear. Trimming left V 0 bases short and J 11 bases short, with 10 bases between. This CDR3 spans 12 amino acids. Germline V gives CDR1 MNHNS, CDR2 SASEGT.

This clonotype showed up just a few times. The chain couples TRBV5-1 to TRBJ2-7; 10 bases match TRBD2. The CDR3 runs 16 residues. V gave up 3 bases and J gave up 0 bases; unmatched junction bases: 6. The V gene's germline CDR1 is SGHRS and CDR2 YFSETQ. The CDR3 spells CASSSGLAQYSYEQYF. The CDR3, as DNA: TGCGCCAGCAGCTCGGGACTAGCGCAATACTCCTACGAGCAGTACTTC.

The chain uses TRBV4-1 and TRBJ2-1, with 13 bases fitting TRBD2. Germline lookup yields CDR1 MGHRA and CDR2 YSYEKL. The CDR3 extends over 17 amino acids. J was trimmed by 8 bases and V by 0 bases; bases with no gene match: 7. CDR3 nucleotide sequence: TGCGCCAGCAGCCAAGATCACAGGACTAGCGGGAGTGATGAGCAGTTCTTC. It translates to CASSQDHRTSGSDEQFF.

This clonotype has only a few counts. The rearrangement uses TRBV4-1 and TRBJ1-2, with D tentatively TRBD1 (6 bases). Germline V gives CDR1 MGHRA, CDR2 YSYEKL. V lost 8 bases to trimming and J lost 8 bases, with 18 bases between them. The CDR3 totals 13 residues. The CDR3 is CASWTGGAGGYTF. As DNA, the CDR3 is TGCGCCAGCTGGACTGGGGGCGCGGGGGGCTACACCTTC.

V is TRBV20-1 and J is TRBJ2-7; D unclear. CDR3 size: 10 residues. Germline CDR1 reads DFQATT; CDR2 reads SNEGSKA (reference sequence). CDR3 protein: CSVGSYEQYF. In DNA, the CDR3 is TGCAGCGTTGGCAGCTACGAGCAGTACTTC.

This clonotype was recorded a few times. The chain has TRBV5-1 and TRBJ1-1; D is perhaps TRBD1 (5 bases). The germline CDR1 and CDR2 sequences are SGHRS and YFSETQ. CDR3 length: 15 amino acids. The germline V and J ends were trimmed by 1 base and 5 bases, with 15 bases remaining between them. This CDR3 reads CASSLSLGEGTEAFF. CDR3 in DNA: TGCGCCAGCAGCTTGAGTTTGGGGGAGGGGACTGAAGCTTTCTTT.